This T cell receptor beta chain was sequenced during a study of T cells in Graves' hyperthyroidism and ophthalmopathy. Amplification yielded TCR beta CDR3 regions, with RNA transcripts as the source. The HTBI primer set served for first-round RT-PCR of the TCR CDR3. TCRdb itself ran the multiplex PCR reads through MiXCR, one entry per CDR3 protein. Counted here are over 400,000 distinct CDR3 sequences, about 20% occurring once; the ten biggest clones make up about 49%. Germline CDR1 and CDR2: LGHDT and YNNKEL (reference sequence). The V and J ends lost 4 bases and 2 bases respectively, with 12 bases between them. The CDR3 has 14 residues. This clonotype was detected many times.

Sequencing input: blood. J is TRBJ2-7 and V is TRBV3-1; D gene unclear. This receptor was obtained from a woman in her 70s with Graves' ophthalmopathy. Here the CDR3 reads CASSLGEVAYEQYF. The CDR3 region has the DNA TGTGCCAGCAGCCTCGGAGAGGTTGCCTACGAGCAGTACTTC.